One sample yielded the 28 T cell receptor beta chains listed below, sequenced in a study of shared clonotypes between healthy human individuals. Clones were read by immunoSEQ multiplex PCR, and TCRdb kept only the in-frame ones, dropping some. Of 2 million to 2.5 million clones listed, 85% to 95% are singletons. The sample taken for sequencing was naive CD4+ T cells from PBMCs. As to subset: CD45RA+ positively selected. The receptors were gathered from a man aged 18 to 35 in good health. Some clones in this sample may be carry-over from other donors' samples.

This rearrangement joins TRBV6-5 to TRBJ1-1; D unclear. The CDR3 covers 14 residues. Trimming removed 6 bases from V and 6 bases from J, with 17 bases in between. The V gene's germline CDR1 is MNHEY and CDR2 SVGAGI. The CDR3, as DNA: TGTGCCAGCAGCTATCGGCCTTGGGCCCCTGAAGCTTTCTTT. This encodes CASSYRPWAPEAFF.

The gene calls are TRBV2 and TRBJ1-2; TRBD1 matches at 7 bases. CDR3 size: 13 residues. Germline lookup yields CDR1 SNHLY and CDR2 FYNNEI. The trim removed 6 bases at V and 10 bases at J, leaving 11 bases unmatched. CDR3 in DNA: TGTGCCAGCAGGAGGGACCGGGACAGAATCTACACCTTC. This gives the protein CASRRDRDRIYTF. Full variable domain (rest looked up from reference TRBV2 and TRBJ1-2): EPEVTQTPSHQVTQMGQEVILRCVPISNHLYFYWYRQILGQKVEFLVSFYNNEISEKSEIFDDQFSVERPDGSNFTLKIRSTKLEDSAMYFCASRRDRDRIYTFGSGTRLTVV.

In this sample, this clone turned up a few times. The CDR3 spells CASSLSGRTGELFF. Written as DNA, the CDR3 is TGTGCCAGCAGTTTATCCGGACGCACCGGGGAGCTGTTTTTT. This rearrangement joins TRBV27 to TRBJ2-2; D is unresolved. Trimming removed 0 bases from V and 4 bases from J, with 6 bases in between. Looked up from germline, CDR1 is MNHEY and CDR2 is SMNVEV (reference sequence). The CDR3 is 14 residues long.

Regarding this clone: Other DNA sequences in the sample encode the same CDR3. The chain links TRBV28 to TRBJ1-1; TRBD1 is a possible D gene (5 bases). V was cut by 2 bases and J by 1 base, with 8 bases left in between. From germline, CDR1 is MDHEN and CDR2 SYDVKM. This CDR3 spans 14 amino acids. CDR3 protein: CASSLRQRNTEAFF. The CDR3 coding sequence is TGTGCCAGCAGTTTAAGACAGAGGAACACTGAAGCTTTCTTT.

V is TRBV5-1 and J is TRBJ2-7; 7 nucleotides line up with TRBD1. Germline lookup yields CDR1 SGHRS and CDR2 YFSETQ. Losses at the gene ends were 6 bases for V and 3 bases for J; bases not matched to a gene: 9. The CDR3 totals 14 residues. CDR3 nucleotides: TGCGCCAGCAAAAGTTGGACAGGAATCTACGAGCAGTACTTC. Encoded protein: CASKSWTGIYEQYF.

The chain recombines TRBV5-1 with TRBJ2-5; unclear D gene. The CDR3 sequence is 14 residues long. Germline CDR1 and CDR2: SGHRS and YFSETQ. V was pared by 3 bases and J by 2 bases, with 11 bases between. The CDR3 nucleotides read TGCGCCAGCAGCTCCACGTGGGGTCAAGAGACCCAGTACTTC. It encodes CASSSTWGQETQYF.

The chain carries TRBV7-8 and TRBJ2-7; TRBD2 might be the D (6 bases). Per the germline V gene, CDR1 is SGHVS and CDR2 is FQNEAQ. The CDR3 has 15 residues. V was trimmed by 5 bases and J by 2 bases, leaving 16 bases between them. CDR3 DNA sequence: TGTGCCAGCAGCCCCCCCGGACTACCCACCTACGAGCAGTACTTC. This gives the protein CASSPPGLPTYEQYF.

CDR3 amino acids: CASSIGLAAGELFF. CDR3 DNA: TGTGCCAGTAGTATCGGACTAGCGGCCGGGGAGCTGTTTTTT. This sequence joins TRBV19 and TRBJ2-2, with 10 bases matching TRBD2. Per germline, CDR1 LNHDA and CDR2 SQIVND (reference sequence). V lost 3 bases to trimming and J lost 6 bases; unmatched junction nucleotides: 1. The length of the CDR3 is 14 residues.

The chain employs TRBV19 and TRBJ2-3; D is perhaps TRBD1 (6 bases). The V and J ends lost 7 bases and 1 base respectively, with 18 bases between them. There are 16 residues in the CDR3. Germline lookup yields CDR1 LNHDA and CDR2 SQIVND (reference sequence). CDR3 region: CASTPGTNPRTDTQYF. CDR3 nucleotide sequence: TGTGCCAGTACTCCAGGGACAAACCCCCGCACAGATACGCAGTATTTT.

V is TRBV9 and J is TRBJ1-1; TRBD1 aligns across 7 bases. Germline CDR1 and CDR2: SGDLS and YYNGEE. J lost 4 bases, V lost 6 bases, and 15 bases had no gene match. CDR3 length equals 16 residues. The DNA for the CDR3 is TGTGCCAGCACCCCCCACGTAGGGGGCAGTGGCACTGAAGCTTTCTTT. Its protein product is CASTPHVGGSGTEAFF.

The J gene is TRBJ2-2, the V gene TRBV7-7; D may correspond to TRBD1 or TRBD2 (5 bases each). Deletions cut 5 bases from V and 5 bases from J, with 15 bases between. Germline loops: CDR1 SSHAT, CDR2 FNYEAQ (reference sequence). This CDR3 is 15 amino acids long. The CDR3 loop is CASSPGGRATGELFF. For the CDR3, the DNA is TGTGCCAGCAGCCCAGGAGGCAGGGCAACCGGGGAGCTGTTTTTT.

CDR3 protein: CASSHLGNEQYF. In DNA, the CDR3 is TGCGCCAGCAGCCACTTGGGGAACGAGCAGTACTTC. This chain joins TRBV4-1 and TRBJ2-7; D unclear. The CDR3 runs 12 residues. The germline V gene has CDR1 MGHRA and CDR2 YSYEKL. Trimming took off 3 bases at V and 5 bases at J, with 8 bases between the two ends.

Turning to this clone: In the same sample, other DNA sequences code for this CDR3. The rearrangement links TRBV6-1 to TRBJ2-7; D is uncertain. Deletions cut 1 base from V and 0 bases from J, with 7 bases between. The CDR3 consists of 14 residues. Germline-derived CDR1 and CDR2 are MNHNS and SASEGT. CDR3 nucleotide sequence: TGTGCCAGCAGTGAAGGCCAGAGCTCCTACGAGCAGTACTTC. Translation gives CASSEGQSSYEQYF.

The chain carries TRBV5-8 and TRBJ1-4, with 8 bases fitting TRBD1. This CDR3 is built from 17 residues. V shed 2 bases, J shed 8 bases, and the junction held 14 bases outside the gene matches. Germline CDR1 and CDR2: SGHTS and YDEGEE. CDR3 residues: CASSFYLPGQAGEKLFF. The DNA for the CDR3 is TGTGCCAGCAGCTTTTACCTCCCGGGACAGGCGGGAGAAAAACTGTTTTTT.

V gene TRBV2 combines with J gene TRBJ1-2; D unclear. Trimming pared 11 bases from V and 8 bases from J, leaving 6 bases between. This CDR3 has 8 amino acids. Germline V gene lookup returns CDR1 SNHLY and CDR2 FYNNEI. The CDR3 DNA reads TGTGCCCCCAGAGGCTACACCTTC. Its protein is CAPRGYTF. The variable domain in full, completed from reference TRBV2 and TRBJ1-2, reads EPEVTQTPSHQVTQMGQEVILRCVPISNHLYFYWYRQILGQKVEFLVSFYNNEISEKSEIFDDQFSVERPDGSNFTLKIRSTKLEDSAMYFCAPRGYTFGSGTRLTVV.

The CDR3 reads CASSYSTLRERSIQYF. The CDR3 nucleotides are TGTGCCAGCAGTTACTCGACTTTGCGGGAGAGGAGCATTCAGTACTTC. J is TRBJ2-4 and V is TRBV6-6; 7 nucleotides line up with TRBD2. Germline-derived CDR1 and CDR2 are MNHNY and SVGAGI (reference sequence). The length of the CDR3 is 16 residues. The V and J ends lost 0 bases and 9 bases, in that order; junction bases with no gene match: 11.

The chain recombines TRBV7-2 with TRBJ2-5; D assignment may be TRBD1 or TRBD2 (6 bases each). CDR3 size: 13 residues. The ends were cut back, 8 bases at V and 5 bases at J, with 15 bases in the middle. Germline lookup yields CDR1 SGHTA and CDR2 FQGNSA. CDR3 sequence reads: CASRSGAWETQYF. As DNA, the CDR3 is TGTGCCAGCCGGTCGGGGGCTTGGGAGACCCAGTACTTC.

This chain connects TRBV21-1 to TRBJ2-3; the DNA was not used to check the table's D call, TRBD1. TRBV21-1 is assigned pseudogene status. The CDR3 contains 17 residues. CDR3 bases: TGTGCCAGCAGCAAAGGGGGTGGACAGACATTCACAGATACGCAGTATTTT. Its translation is CASSKGGGQTFTDTQYF.

Regarding this clone: This same CDR3 is encoded by further DNA sequences in the sample. This sequence joins TRBV7-9 and TRBJ1-1, with D hard to call. CDR3 length equals 14 residues. Germline V CDR1 and CDR2: SEHNR, FQNEAQ (reference sequence). V lost 1 base, J lost 1 base, and 7 bases lay in between. The CDR3 DNA reads TGTGCCAGCAGCTTAGGGGCGGCGAACACTGAAGCTTTCTTT. Its protein product is CASSLGAANTEAFF.

This clone was observed a few times. The genes are TRBV2 and TRBJ1-5; 9 bases fit TRBD1. The CDR3 spans 14 residues. V was pared by 5 bases and J by 10 bases, with 9 bases of the junction left unmatched. Germline CDR1 is SNHLY and CDR2 is FYNNEI. As DNA, the CDR3 is TGTGCCAGCAGTTTTGGACAGGGGAATATTCCCCAGCATTTT. It codes for CASSFGQGNIPQHF.

CDR3 sequence: CASSLRGREGRQPQHF. The CDR3 region has the DNA TGTGCCAGCAGCTTGAGGGGTAGGGAGGGACGACAGCCCCAGCATTTT. V gene TRBV5-8 combines with J gene TRBJ1-5, with D possibly TRBD1 on 5 matching bases. Germline-derived CDR1 and CDR2 are SGHTS and YDEGEE. The V and J ends lost 1 base and 7 bases respectively, with 18 bases between them. The CDR3 sequence is 16 residues long.

The V gene is TRBV19, the J gene TRBJ2-5; D is undetermined. The V end lost 5 bases, the J end lost 0 bases, and 10 bases lay between the germline ends. CDR1 is LNHDA and CDR2 is SQIVND in the germline V gene (reference sequence). This CDR3 spans 14 amino acids. CDR3 region: CASSFGSDQETQYF. The CDR3 coding sequence is TGTGCCAGTAGTTTTGGCTCAGACCAAGAGACCCAGTACTTC.

The chain combines TRBV7-9 with TRBJ1-1, with D maybe TRBD1 (6 bases). This CDR3 contains 14 residues. Germline V gives CDR1 SEHNR, CDR2 FQNEAQ (reference sequence). Deletions cut 2 bases from V and 5 bases from J, with 12 bases between. CDR3 residues: CASSLWAGETEAFF. In DNA form, the CDR3 reads TGTGCCAGCAGCTTATGGGCAGGGGAGACTGAAGCTTTCTTT.

Notes on this clone: At the DNA level, this CDR3 is encoded by other sequences in the same sample as well. The genes are TRBV5-1 and TRBJ2-1; TRBD1 matches at 7 bases. The CDR3 is made up of 15 amino acids. J gave up 0 bases and V 4 bases, and 4 bases lay outside the gene matches. Germline V lookup: CDR1 SGHRS, CDR2 YFSETQ. The CDR3 DNA reads as TGCGCCAGCAGCCCTGGGACAGTCTCCTACAATGAGCAGTTCTTC. Protein product: CASSPGTVSYNEQFF.

This chain uses TRBV30 with TRBJ1-5; D gene uncertain. With 4 bases removed from V and 6 bases from J, the gap between germline ends came to 13 bases. This CDR3 has 13 amino acids. Germline values: CDR1 GTSNPN, CDR2 SVGIG (reference sequence). The CDR3: CAWNEGSSQPQHF. The CDR3 DNA is TGTGCCTGGAATGAGGGTTCCAGTCAGCCCCAGCATTTT.

This chain joins TRBV9 and TRBJ2-7; unclear D gene. Germline CDR1 and CDR2: SGDLS and YYNGEE. This CDR3 is built from 14 residues. The V and J ends lost 0 bases and 2 bases respectively, with 9 bases between them. The CDR3 protein is CASSVDAYAYEQYF. CDR3 DNA sequence: TGTGCCAGCAGCGTAGACGCGTACGCCTACGAGCAGTACTTC. Combining the CDR3 with reference TRBV9 and TRBJ2-7 gives the whole variable domain DSGVTQTPKHLITATGQRVTLRCSPRSGDLSVYWYQQSLDQGLQFLIQYYNGEERAKGNILERFSAQQFPDLHSELNLSSLELGDSALYFCASSVDAYAYEQYFGPGTRLTVT.

The genes are TRBV12-5 and TRBJ2-5, with D tentatively TRBD1 (5 bases). This CDR3 has 13 amino acids. Germline V gene lookup returns CDR1 LGHNT and CDR2 FRNRAP. Trimming left V 1 base short and J 5 bases short, with 8 bases between. The CDR3 protein is CASGLEGVETQYF. CDR3 DNA: TGTGCTAGTGGTTTGGAAGGGGTGGAGACCCAGTACTTC.

The V and J genes are TRBV28 and TRBJ1-5; unclear D gene. V was cut by 5 bases and J by 6 bases, with 17 bases left in between. Germline CDR1 is MDHEN and CDR2 is SYDVKM. The CDR3 is 15 amino acids. The CDR3 DNA reads as TGTGCCAGCAGTCCGCCCTTGAGTTTAGGTCAGCCCCAGCATTTT. It codes for CASSPPLSLGQPQHF.